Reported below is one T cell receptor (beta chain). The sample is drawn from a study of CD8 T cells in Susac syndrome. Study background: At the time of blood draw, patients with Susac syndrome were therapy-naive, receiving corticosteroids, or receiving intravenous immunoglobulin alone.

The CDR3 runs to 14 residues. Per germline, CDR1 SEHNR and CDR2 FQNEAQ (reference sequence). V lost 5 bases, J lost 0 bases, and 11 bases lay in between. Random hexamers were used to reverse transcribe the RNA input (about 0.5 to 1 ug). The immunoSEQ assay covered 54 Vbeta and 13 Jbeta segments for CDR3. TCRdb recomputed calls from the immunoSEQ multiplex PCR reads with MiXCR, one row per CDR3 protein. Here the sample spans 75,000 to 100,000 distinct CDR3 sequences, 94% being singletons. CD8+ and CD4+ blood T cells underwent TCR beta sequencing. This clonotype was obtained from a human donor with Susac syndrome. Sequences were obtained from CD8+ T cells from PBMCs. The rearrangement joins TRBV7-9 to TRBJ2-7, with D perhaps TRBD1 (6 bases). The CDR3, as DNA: TGTGCCAGCAGCGATAGAGGGGGCTCCTACGAGCAGTACTTC. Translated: CASSDRGGSYEQYF.